This entry features one T cell receptor beta chain sequence. Its specificity is unknown. This CDR3 spans 14 amino acids. V shed 3 bases and J shed 1 base, with 9 bases lying between them. Germline V CDR1 and CDR2: MNHEY, SMNVEV (reference sequence). The data were obtained in a study of cytomegalovirus exposure and HLA in healthy donors. Overall study results and limits: Presence/absence analyses rested on an assumption that sequencing depth was roughly uniform across donors.

With 60 Vbeta and 13 Jbeta primers, the PCR was carried out. Only in-frame clones appear in the TCRdb table, and some are missing; sequencing was by immunoSEQ multiplex PCR. The sample records more than 90,000 clones, about four fifths being singletons. The sequence was collected from a woman between 65 and 79 years old in good health and CMV-seropositive. The sequencing input was PBMCs. The chain couples TRBV27 to TRBJ2-5, with D hard to call. The CDR3 loop reads CASSFLGFQETQYF. The CDR3 DNA follows: TGTGCCAGCAGTTTCCTGGGCTTCCAAGAGACCCAGTACTTC.